These 30 T cell receptor beta chains share one sample of origin, sequenced in a study of blood T cells in healthy people across ages. Through a sample-barcoded 5' primer and a J-beta primer mix, a second PCR was run for roughly 6 to 12 cycles. TCRdb called the 5' RACE reads again in MiXCR, with one record for every CDR3 protein. The repertoire holds 1.8 million or so distinct CDR3 sequences, with roughly two fifths as singletons. Material for sequencing was blood. The receptors were sampled from a human donor in good health.

The chain employs TRBV5-6 and TRBJ2-5; TRBD1 matches at 7 bases. TRBJ2-7 matches the DNA end more closely, so the J call is doubtful. CDR3 length: 16 amino acids. The germline V gene has CDR1 SGHDT and CDR2 YYEEEE. CDR3 DNA sequence: TGTGCCAGCAGCTACCGTACCGGGACAGCCACCTACGAGCAGTACTTC. Its translation is CASSYRTGTATYEQYF.

This sequence joins TRBV6-1 and TRBJ2-7; D tentatively fits TRBD1 or TRBD2 (6 bases each). CDR3 length: 14 residues. V was trimmed by 10 bases and J by 5 bases, leaving 21 bases between them. The germline CDR1 and CDR2 sequences are MNHNS and SASEGT. The CDR3, as DNA: TGTGCCACAAATTTGGGGGGCAGGGACCACGAGCAGTACTTC. Its protein product is CATNLGGRDHEQYF.

The rearrangement links TRBV18 to TRBJ2-2; D not resolved. CDR1 and CDR2 (germline): KGHSH, LQKENI. The CDR3 is made up of 14 amino acids. V lost 6 bases to trimming and J lost 6 bases, with 14 bases between them. CDR3 coding DNA: TGTGCCAGCTCCCCTTCCTTCGGCCCCGGGGAGCTGTTTTTT. It specifies CASSPSFGPGELFF.

The chain is built from TRBV12-3 or TRBV12-4 and TRBJ2-7; perhaps TRBD1 as D (6 bases). The CDR3 sequence is 13 residues long. Deletions cut 6 bases from V and 6 bases from J, with 15 bases between. The DNA of the CDR3 is TGTGCCAGCAGCCCTAACAGGGTTGGCGAGCAGTACTTC. Its translation: CASSPNRVGEQYF.

The gene calls are TRBV7-9 and TRBJ1-1; 7 nucleotides line up with TRBD1. V lost 1 base to trimming and J lost 10 bases; unmatched junction nucleotides: 12. The CDR3 contains 15 residues. CDR1 is SEHNR, CDR2 FQNEAQ, per germline (reference sequence). This chain's CDR3 is CASSLGGQPNRGAFF. In DNA form, the CDR3 reads TGTGCCAGCAGCTTAGGGGGACAGCCGAACCGGGGAGCTTTCTTT. The full variable domain, rest sourced from reference TRBV7-9 and TRBJ1-1, is DTGVSQNPRHKITKRGQNVTFRCDPISEHNRLYWYRQTLGQGPEFLTYFQNEAQLEKSRLLSDRFSAERPKGSFSTLEIQRTEQGDSAMYLCASSLGGQPNRGAFFGQGTRLTVV.

The chain is built from TRBV7-9 and TRBJ2-5, with 10 bases lining up with TRBD2. This CDR3 has 15 residues. Germline lookup yields CDR1 SEHNR and CDR2 FQNEAQ (reference sequence). V shed 4 bases, J shed 5 bases, and the junction held 7 bases outside the gene matches. This chain's CDR3 is CASSYLAGVTETQYF. The CDR3, as DNA: TGTGCCAGCAGCTATCTAGCGGGGGTCACGGAGACCCAGTACTTC.

This chain links TRBV2 with TRBJ2-5, with 7 bases matching TRBD1. Looked up from germline, CDR1 is SNHLY and CDR2 is FYNNEI. V lost 9 bases and J lost 0; bases outside the gene matches: 7. The CDR3 is 14 residues long. The CDR3 region is CASITGTDQETQYF. In DNA form, the CDR3 reads TGTGCCAGTATTACCGGGACAGACCAAGAGACCCAGTACTTC. The variable domain in full, with the rest retrieved from reference TRBV2 and TRBJ2-5, is EPEVTQTPSHQVTQMGQEVILRCVPISNHLYFYWYRQILGQKVEFLVSFYNNEISEKSEIFDDQFSVERPDGSNFTLKIRSTKLEDSAMYFCASITGTDQETQYFGPGTRLLVL.

In DNA, the CDR3 is TGCAGCGTTGAAGGTGGGGGGAGCAAAACCCAAGAGACCCAGTACTTC. Its protein is CSVEGGGSKTQETQYF. The chain uses TRBV29-1 and TRBJ2-5; possible D gene TRBD2, 6 bases. Trimming removed 1 base from V and 1 base from J, with 16 bases in between. Germline lookup yields CDR1 SQVTM and CDR2 ANQGSEA. The CDR3 loop spans 16 amino acids. Drawing the rest from reference TRBV29-1 and TRBJ2-5, the complete variable domain is SAVISQKPSRDICQRGTSLTIQCQVDSQVTMMFWYRQQPGQSLTLIATANQGSEATYESGFVIDKFPISRPNLTFSTLTVSNMSPEDSSIYLCSVEGGGSKTQETQYFGPGTRLLVL.

The chain is built from TRBV20-1 and TRBJ2-3, with D possibly being TRBD2 (5 bases). V was clipped by 1 base and J by 0 bases, with 11 bases between them. CDR3 length equals 15 residues. Germline loops: CDR1 DFQATT, CDR2 SNEGSKA (reference sequence). This CDR3 reads CSARAPGVSTDTQYF. CDR3 bases: TGCAGTGCTAGAGCCCCCGGGGTTAGCACAGATACGCAGTATTTT.

The sample holds a few counts of this clonotype. V usage is TRBV29-1 and J usage is TRBJ2-7; tentative D call: TRBD2 (6 bases). Germline values: CDR1 SQVTM, CDR2 ANQGSEA. Trimming pared 4 bases from V and 3 bases from J, leaving 13 bases between. The CDR3 is 13 residues long. CDR3: CSVVEGNNYEQYF. DNA of the CDR3: TGCAGCGTTGTGGAGGGAAATAACTACGAGCAGTACTTC.

Concerning this clonotype: The junction departs from the called germline gene at one end, perhaps through a read error. The rearrangement links TRBV10-3 to TRBJ1-1, with TRBD1 identical over 7 bases. Per the germline V gene, CDR1 is ENHRY and CDR2 is SYGVKD. The CDR3 covers 14 residues. The CDR3 spells CATSDGTVNTEAFF. The CDR3 DNA is TGTGCCACCAGTGACGGGACAGTGAACACTGAAGCTTTCTTT.

Comment on this clonotype: This may stem from a read error, because a much larger clone lies one nucleotide away. The chain employs TRBV5-5 and TRBJ1-2; 7 positions agree with TRBD1. This CDR3 comprises 13 residues. V gave up 6 bases and J gave up 2 bases; unmatched junction bases: 4. Germline V gives CDR1 SGHKS, CDR2 YYEKEE (reference sequence). The CDR3 DNA is TGTGCCAGCAACATGACAGGGAACTATGGCTACACCTTC. This encodes CASNMTGNYGYTF.

This rearrangement joins TRBV28 to TRBJ1-5; D unresolved. The CDR3 extends over 15 amino acids. V lost 1 base, J lost 5 bases, and 12 bases lay in between. In germline, CDR1 is MDHEN, CDR2 SYDVKM. This CDR3 is CASSLYGGEYQPQHF. In DNA, the CDR3 is TGTGCCAGCAGTTTATACGGCGGGGAGTATCAGCCCCAGCATTTT. Full variable domain (rest looked up from reference TRBV28 and TRBJ1-5): DVKVTQSSRYLVKRTGEKVFLECVQDMDHENMFWYRQDPGLGLRLIYFSYDVKMKEKGDIPEGYSVSREKKERFSLILESASTNQTSMYLCASSLYGGEYQPQHFGDGTRLSIL.

Turning to this clonotype: Sequence at one end of the junction differs from germline and may be a read error. This chain uses TRBV7-2 with TRBJ1-5; 7 bases fit TRBD1. CDR1 SGHTA and CDR2 FQGNSA come from the germline V gene. CDR3 length: 14 amino acids. As DNA, the CDR3 is TGTGCCGGCAGCTGGGGACAGATCAATCAGCCCCAGCATTTT. Residues: CAGSWGQINQPQHF. Variable domain in full (rest from reference TRBV7-2 and TRBJ1-5): GAGVSQSPSNKVTEKGKDVELRCDPISGHTALYWYRQSLGQGLEFLIYFQGNSAPDKSGLPSDRFSAERTGGSVSTLTIQRTQQEDSAVYLCAGSWGQINQPQHFGDGTRLSIL.

The chain is built from TRBV7-2 and TRBJ1-4; no clear D gene. This CDR3 has 14 residues. The V gene lost 5 bases and the J gene lost 7 bases, with 14 bases spanning the gap. Germline V gene data show CDR1 as SGHTA and CDR2 as FQGNSA. Here the CDR3 DNA reads TGTGCCAGCAGCCCCGACGCCGTTCGTGAAAAACTGTTTTTT. As protein: CASSPDAVREKLFF.

This clonotype was recorded at least ten times. The chain carries TRBV28 and TRBJ1-4; D perhaps matches TRBD1 (6 bases). Germline CDR1 is MDHEN and CDR2 is SYDVKM. Trimming cost V 7 bases and J 4 bases, with 7 bases left between them. This CDR3 comprises 12 residues. CDR3 in DNA: TGTGCCAGCAAACAGGGTAATGAAAAACTGTTTTTT. The encoded protein is CASKQGNEKLFF.

The chain employs TRBV29-1 and TRBJ1-1; D unresolved. V shed 3 bases and J shed 7 bases, with 18 bases lying between them. Germline V gene data show CDR1 as SQVTM and CDR2 as ANQGSEA. The CDR3 is 14 residues long. CDR3 in amino acids: CSVERPDHLGEAFF. The CDR3, as DNA: TGCAGCGTTGAGCGTCCCGACCACTTGGGTGAAGCTTTCTTT.

This chain connects TRBV6-5 to TRBJ2-1; D is possibly TRBD1 (6 bases). The length of the CDR3 is 14 residues. The V gene lost 2 bases and the J gene lost 8 bases, with 13 bases spanning the gap. Germline values: CDR1 MNHEY, CDR2 SVGAGI. CDR3 sequence reads: CASSYGGTHHEQFF. As DNA, the CDR3 is TGTGCCAGCAGTTACGGGGGCACGCACCATGAGCAGTTCTTC.

The chain combines TRBV29-1 with TRBJ1-6, with D perhaps matching TRBD1 (5 bases). Looked up from germline, CDR1 is SQVTM and CDR2 is ANQGSEA. This CDR3 region has 13 residues. V lost 6 bases and J lost 6, with 12 bases in between. CDR3 bases: TGCAGCGTCAGGGTTGGCGGTAATTCACCCCTCCACTTT. This gives the protein CSVRVGGNSPLHF.

V and J are TRBV6-6 and TRBJ2-3; 9 bases agree with TRBD2. The CDR3 has 17 amino acids. The junction had 8 bases not matched to a gene; V was cut back by 2 bases and J by 2 bases. Germline V gene lookup returns CDR1 MNHNY and CDR2 SVGAGI (reference sequence). The DNA of the CDR3 is TGTGCCAGCAGTTACCGTTCTGCTAGCGGGAACACAGATACGCAGTATTTT. Protein: CASSYRSASGNTDTQYF.

The J gene is TRBJ1-2, the V gene TRBV6-2 or TRBV6-3; D gene uncertain. The V end lost 4 bases, the J end lost 0 bases, and 12 bases lay between the germline ends. Germline V gene sequence: CDR1 MNHEY, CDR2 SVGEGT. This CDR3 has 15 residues. The CDR3 protein is CASSSPGITNYGYTF. For the CDR3, the DNA is TGTGCCAGCAGTTCTCCGGGAATTACTAACTATGGCTACACCTTC.

The CDR3, as DNA: TGTGCCAGCAGTTACTCGGTAGGAATCACCGCCAATGAGCAGTTCTTC. Translating it yields CASSYSVGITANEQFF. The chain joins TRBV6-5 to TRBJ2-1, with D hard to call. Trimming took 0 bases from V and 6 from J, leaving 15 bases between them. CDR3 length: 16 amino acids. Per the germline V gene, CDR1 is MNHEY and CDR2 is SVGAGI.

The CDR3 loop reads CSARSEKLFF. CDR3 bases: TGCAGTGCTCGTAGTGAAAAACTGTTTTTT. V gene TRBV20-1 combines with J gene TRBJ1-4; no reliable D call. Germline V CDR1 and CDR2: DFQATT, SNEGSKA (reference sequence). V was cut by 5 bases and J by 7 bases, with 5 bases left in between. The CDR3 has 10 residues.

This clonotype turned up a few times. This sequence joins TRBV20-1 and TRBJ1-2, with a weak D call TRBD1 (6 bases). This CDR3 has 14 amino acids. With 3 bases removed from V and 1 base from J, the gap between germline ends came to 12 bases. Germline CDR1 and CDR2: DFQATT and SNEGSKA (reference sequence). CDR3 residues: CSARGGQNNYGYTF. As DNA, the CDR3 is TGCAGTGCTAGGGGAGGACAGAATAACTATGGCTACACCTTC.

This clonotype was counted between two and nine times. The chain couples TRBV20-1 to TRBJ1-6, with TRBD1 as a possible D gene (6 bases). Germline lookup yields CDR1 DFQATT and CDR2 SNEGSKA (reference sequence). This CDR3 comprises 15 residues. Trimming took off 1 base at V and 11 bases at J, with 18 bases between the two ends. This chain's CDR3 is CSARALRDTEAPLHF. CDR3 DNA sequence: TGCAGTGCTAGAGCCCTAAGGGACACCGAAGCACCCCTCCACTTT.

This CDR3 reads CASSALQGGYTF. The CDR3 coding sequence is TGTGCCAGCAGTGCGCTACAGGGTGGCTACACCTTC. V is TRBV6-1 and J is TRBJ1-2; D may be TRBD1 (6 bases). CDR3 length equals 12 residues. Germline CDR1 and CDR2: MNHNS and SASEGT. Trimming pared 4 bases from V and 7 bases from J, leaving 10 bases between.

The chain employs TRBV28 and TRBJ2-7; D not certain. The germline V gene encodes CDR1 MDHEN and CDR2 SYDVKM. Trimming stripped 6 bases from V and 5 bases from J, with 23 bases between. The CDR3 totals 16 residues. The CDR3 sequence is CASRTEQHGGFDEQYF. The CDR3 DNA reads as TGTGCCAGCAGGACGGAACAGCACGGTGGGTTCGACGAGCAGTACTTC. Filled out from reference TRBV28 and TRBJ2-7, the complete variable domain reads DVKVTQSSRYLVKRTGEKVFLECVQDMDHENMFWYRQDPGLGLRLIYFSYDVKMKEKGDIPEGYSVSREKKERFSLILESASTNQTSMYLCASRTEQHGGFDEQYFGPGTRLTVT.

This chain uses TRBV9 with TRBJ1-2; 8 bases match TRBD1. From germline, CDR1 is SGDLS and CDR2 YYNGEE. The V segment lost 4 bases and the J segment 8 bases; nucleotides outside the gene matches: 10. The length of the CDR3 is 14 residues. The CDR3 reads CASSPAGGGHGYTF. CDR3 coding DNA: TGTGCCAGCAGCCCAGCAGGGGGCGGACACGGCTACACCTTC.

The chain combines TRBV5-1 with TRBJ1-6, with D perhaps TRBD1 (5 bases). CDR1 and CDR2 from the germline V gene are SGHRS and YFSETQ. This CDR3 region has 14 residues. V was clipped by 2 bases and J by 11 bases, with 14 bases between them. The CDR3 DNA reads as TGCGCCAGCAGCTTCGCACAGGAGGGAACACCCCTCCACTTT. Protein: CASSFAQEGTPLHF. Variable domain in full (rest from reference TRBV5-1 and TRBJ1-6): KAGVTQTPRYLIKTRGQQVTLSCSPISGHRSVSWYQQTPGQGLQFLFEYFSETQRNKGNFPGRFSGRQFSNSRSEMNVSTLELGDSALYLCASSFAQEGTPLHFGNGTRLTVT.

A few counts support this clonotype. The chain combines TRBV5-1 with TRBJ2-4; no definite D call. The V and J ends lost 0 bases and 8 bases respectively, with 12 bases between them. The CDR3 sequence is 14 residues long. Germline CDR1 SGHRS, CDR2 YFSETQ. CDR3 nucleotide sequence: TGCGCCAGCAGCTTGGGGGAACAAGGTGACATTCAGTACTTC. Protein product: CASSLGEQGDIQYF.